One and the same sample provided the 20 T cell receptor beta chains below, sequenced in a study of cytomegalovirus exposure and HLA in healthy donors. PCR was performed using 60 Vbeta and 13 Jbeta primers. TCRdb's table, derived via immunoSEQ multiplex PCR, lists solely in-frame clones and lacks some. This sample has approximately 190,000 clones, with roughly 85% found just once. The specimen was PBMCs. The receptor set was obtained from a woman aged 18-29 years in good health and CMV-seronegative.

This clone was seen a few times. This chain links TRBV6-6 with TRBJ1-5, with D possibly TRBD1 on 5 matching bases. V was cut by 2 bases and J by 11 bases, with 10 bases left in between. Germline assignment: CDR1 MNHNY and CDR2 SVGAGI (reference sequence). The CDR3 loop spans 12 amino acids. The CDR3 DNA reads TGTGCCAGCAGTTACCCGAAGGGGTCCCAGCATTTT. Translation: CASSYPKGSQHF.

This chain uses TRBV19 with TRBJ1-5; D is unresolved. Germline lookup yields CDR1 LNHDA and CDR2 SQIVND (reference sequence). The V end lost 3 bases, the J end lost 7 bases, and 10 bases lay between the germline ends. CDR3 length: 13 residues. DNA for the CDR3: TGTGCCAGTAGTATCGGGATACGCCAGCCCCAGCATTTT. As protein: CASSIGIRQPQHF.

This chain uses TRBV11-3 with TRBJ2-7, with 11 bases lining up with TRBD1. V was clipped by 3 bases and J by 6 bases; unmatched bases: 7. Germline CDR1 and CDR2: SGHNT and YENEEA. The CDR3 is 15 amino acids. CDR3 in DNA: TGTGCCAGCAGCTTCAAGGGGACAGGGGGTTTCGAGCAGTACGTC. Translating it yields CASSFKGTGGFEQYV.

CDR3 in amino acids: CASSSRILAGDIYNEQFF. CDR3 sequence (DNA): TGTGCCAGCAGCTCTAGGATTCTAGCGGGAGATATCTACAATGAGCAGTTCTTC. This chain joins TRBV11-3 and TRBJ2-1; TRBD2 agrees at 10 bases. V was pared by 4 bases and J by 3 bases, with 12 bases of the junction left unmatched. The CDR3 covers 18 residues. Per the germline V gene, CDR1 is SGHNT and CDR2 is YENEEA.

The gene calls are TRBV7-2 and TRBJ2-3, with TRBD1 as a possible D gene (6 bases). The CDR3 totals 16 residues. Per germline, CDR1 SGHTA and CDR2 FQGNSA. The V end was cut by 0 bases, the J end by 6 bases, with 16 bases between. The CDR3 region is CASSLARDQGRDTQYF. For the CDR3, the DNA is TGTGCCAGCAGCTTAGCGAGGGACCAGGGGCGGGATACGCAGTATTTT.

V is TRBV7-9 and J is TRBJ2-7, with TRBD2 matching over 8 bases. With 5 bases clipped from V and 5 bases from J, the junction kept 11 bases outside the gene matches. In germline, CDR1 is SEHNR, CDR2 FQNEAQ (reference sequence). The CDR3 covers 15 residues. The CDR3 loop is CASSPGLAEVDEQYF. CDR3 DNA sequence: TGTGCCAGCAGCCCCGGACTAGCCGAGGTGGACGAGCAGTACTTC.

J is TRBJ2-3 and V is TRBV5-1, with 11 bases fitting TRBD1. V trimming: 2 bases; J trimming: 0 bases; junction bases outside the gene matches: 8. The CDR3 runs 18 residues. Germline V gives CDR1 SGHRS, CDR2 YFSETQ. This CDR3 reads CASSLGTGGRGSTDTQYF. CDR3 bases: TGCGCCAGCAGCTTAGGGACAGGGGGACGTGGTAGCACAGATACGCAGTATTTT.

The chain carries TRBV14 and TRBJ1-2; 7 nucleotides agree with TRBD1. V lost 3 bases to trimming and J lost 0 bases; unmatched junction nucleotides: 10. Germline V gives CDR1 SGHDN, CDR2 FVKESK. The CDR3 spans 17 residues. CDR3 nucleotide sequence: TGTGCCAGCAGCCAGAGAGGGACAGCCAAGTCTAACTATGGCTACACCTTC. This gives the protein CASSQRGTAKSNYGYTF.

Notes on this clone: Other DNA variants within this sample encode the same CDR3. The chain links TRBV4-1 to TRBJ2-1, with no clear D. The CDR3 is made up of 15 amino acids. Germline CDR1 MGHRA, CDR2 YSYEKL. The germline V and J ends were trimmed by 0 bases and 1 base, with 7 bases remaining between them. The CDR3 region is CASSQEGYSYNEQFF. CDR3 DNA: TGCGCCAGCAGCCAAGAGGGCTATTCCTACAATGAGCAGTTCTTC.

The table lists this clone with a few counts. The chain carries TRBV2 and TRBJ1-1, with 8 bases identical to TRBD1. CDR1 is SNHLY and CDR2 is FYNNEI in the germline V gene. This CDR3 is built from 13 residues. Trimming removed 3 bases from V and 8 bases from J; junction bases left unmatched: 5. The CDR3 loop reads CASSDFGTGEAFF. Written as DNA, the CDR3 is TGTGCCAGCAGTGATTTTGGGACAGGAGAAGCTTTCTTT.

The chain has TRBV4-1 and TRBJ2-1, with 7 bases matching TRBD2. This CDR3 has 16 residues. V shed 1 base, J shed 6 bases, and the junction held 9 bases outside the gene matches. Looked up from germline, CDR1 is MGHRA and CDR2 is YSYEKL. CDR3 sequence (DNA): TGCGCCAGCAGCCAAGGGCGGCCTAGCGGATTCAATGAGCAGTTCTTC. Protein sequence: CASSQGRPSGFNEQFF.

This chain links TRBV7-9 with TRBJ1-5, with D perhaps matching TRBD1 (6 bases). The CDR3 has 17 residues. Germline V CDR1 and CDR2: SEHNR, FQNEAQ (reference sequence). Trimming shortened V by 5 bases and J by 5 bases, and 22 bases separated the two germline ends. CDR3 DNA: TGTGCCAGCAGCCTAATTCCGGGACAAGGGGCGGATCAGCCCCAGCATTTT. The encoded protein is CASSLIPGQGADQPQHF.

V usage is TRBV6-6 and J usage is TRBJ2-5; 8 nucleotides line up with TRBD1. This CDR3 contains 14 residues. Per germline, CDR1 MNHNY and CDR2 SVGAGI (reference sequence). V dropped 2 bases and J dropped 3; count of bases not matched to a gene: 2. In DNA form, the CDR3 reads TGTGCCAGCAGTTACCCGACAGGGGAAGAGACCCAGTACTTC. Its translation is CASSYPTGEETQYF.

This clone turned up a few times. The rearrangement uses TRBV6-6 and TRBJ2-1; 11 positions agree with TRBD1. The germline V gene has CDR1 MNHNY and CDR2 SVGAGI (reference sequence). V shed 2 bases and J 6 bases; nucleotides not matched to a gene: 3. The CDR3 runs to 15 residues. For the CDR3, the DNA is TGTGCCAGCAGTTACGCGGGACAGGGGGGCAATGAGCAGTTCTTC. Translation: CASSYAGQGGNEQFF.

The CDR3 nucleotides read TGTGCCAGCAGCTCCAGACTGGCCTACGAGCAGTACTTC. This translates into CASSSRLAYEQYF. The genes are TRBV7-8 and TRBJ2-7; D gene ambiguous. Trimming pared 4 bases from V and 2 bases from J, leaving 9 bases between. The CDR3 is made up of 13 amino acids. Germline CDR1 SGHVS, CDR2 FQNEAQ.

CDR3 in amino acids: CASSEGGRGYNEQFF. The CDR3 DNA is TGCGCCAGCAGTGAGGGCGGGAGAGGATACAATGAGCAGTTCTTC. The V and J genes are TRBV10-2 and TRBJ2-1; 7 bases are a match to TRBD2. V lost 2 bases and J lost 4; bases outside the gene matches: 5. Germline V lookup: CDR1 WSHSY, CDR2 SAAADI. This CDR3 contains 15 residues.

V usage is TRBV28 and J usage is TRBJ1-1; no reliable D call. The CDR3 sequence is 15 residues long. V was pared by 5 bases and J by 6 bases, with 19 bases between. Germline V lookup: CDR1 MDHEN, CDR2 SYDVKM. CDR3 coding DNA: TGTGCCAGCAGTCCCTCCTACGCCGGGAGCGCTGAAGCTTTCTTT. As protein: CASSPSYAGSAEAFF.

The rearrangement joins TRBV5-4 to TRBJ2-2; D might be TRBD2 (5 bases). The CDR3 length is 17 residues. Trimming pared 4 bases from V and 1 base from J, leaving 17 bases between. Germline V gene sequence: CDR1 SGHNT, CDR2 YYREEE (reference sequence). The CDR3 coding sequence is TGTGCCAGCAGCCCCGGAGGCAGGTTGAAGAACACCGGGGAGCTGTTTTTT. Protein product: CASSPGGRLKNTGELFF.

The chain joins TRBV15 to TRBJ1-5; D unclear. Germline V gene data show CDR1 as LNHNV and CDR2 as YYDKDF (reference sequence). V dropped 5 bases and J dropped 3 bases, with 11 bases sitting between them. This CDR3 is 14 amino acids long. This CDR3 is CATSPDGDNQPQHF. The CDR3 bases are TGTGCCACCAGCCCAGACGGGGACAATCAGCCCCAGCATTTT.

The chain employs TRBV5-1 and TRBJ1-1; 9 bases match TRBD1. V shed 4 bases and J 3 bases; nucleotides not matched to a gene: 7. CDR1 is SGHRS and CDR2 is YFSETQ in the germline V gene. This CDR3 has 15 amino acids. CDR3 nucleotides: TGCGCCAGCAGCCCTACGCGACAGGGGGACACTGAAGCTTTCTTT. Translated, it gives CASSPTRQGDTEAFF. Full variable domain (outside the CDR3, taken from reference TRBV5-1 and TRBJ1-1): KAGVTQTPRYLIKTRGQQVTLSCSPISGHRSVSWYQQTPGQGLQFLFEYFSETQRNKGNFPGRFSGRQFSNSRSEMNVSTLELGDSALYLCASSPTRQGDTEAFFGQGTRLTVV.